These 17 T cell receptor beta chains originate from one sample sequenced in a study of OX40 agonist ivuxolimab in advanced cancers. Libraries were prepared by immunoSEQ multiplex PCR; TCRdb keeps only in-frame clonotypes and omits some of them. Of about 66,000 clones detected, about 85% appear once; the ten largest clones hold approximately 4%. Here the sequenced sample was CD4+ or CD8+ T cells sorted from blood, taken in a trial of the OX40 agonist ivuxolimab. Every receptor here comes from an adult with an advanced solid tumor such as melanoma, head and neck, liver or kidney cancer.

The genes are TRBV11-2 and TRBJ2-3, with TRBD1 matching 9 bases. Germline V gene data show CDR1 as SGHAT and CDR2 as FQNNGV. The CDR3 is 17 residues long. The V segment lost 5 bases and the J segment 5 bases; nucleotides outside the gene matches: 14. The CDR3 here is CASSRRGGQGRGDTQYF. In DNA form, the CDR3 reads TGTGCCAGCAGCAGACGCGGCGGACAGGGGAGAGGAGATACGCAGTATTTT.

V usage is TRBV9 and J usage is TRBJ2-2, with D hard to call. Per the germline V gene, CDR1 is SGDLS and CDR2 is YYNGEE. The CDR3 is 13 residues long. The V end was cut by 3 bases, the J end by 5 bases, with 8 bases between. The CDR3 bases are TGTGCCAGCAGCGCAACAGTTACCGGGGAGCTGTTTTTT. Residues: CASSATVTGELFF.

V and J are TRBV30 and TRBJ1-5, with 9 positions matching TRBD1. This CDR3 has 15 residues. Trimming removed 1 base from V and 5 bases from J; junction bases left unmatched: 6. The germline V gene encodes CDR1 GTSNPN and CDR2 SVGIG (reference sequence). The CDR3 is CAWSATGQGDQPQHF. CDR3 sequence (DNA): TGTGCCTGGAGTGCGACGGGACAGGGAGATCAGCCCCAGCATTTT.

Points on this clone: A junction end diverges from the germline sequence, so it may reflect a read error. The sample holds other DNA sequences that translate to the same CDR3. The chain uses TRBV11-2 and TRBJ2-4, with a tentative D call TRBD1 (6 bases). Germline CDR1 reads SGHAT; CDR2 reads FQNNGV. The CDR3 runs to 12 residues. The CDR3 region is CASSLGGDIQYF. The CDR3 DNA is TGTGCCAGTAGCTTAGGGGGAGACATTCAGTACTTC.

This chain links TRBV7-6 with TRBJ1-3; tentatively, D is TRBD1 (5 bases). V was shortened by 5 bases and J by 4 bases, with 9 bases between the two germline ends. This CDR3 contains 13 residues. In germline, CDR1 is SGHVS, CDR2 FNYEAQ. The CDR3 loop reads CASSHDRGNTIYF. The DNA of the CDR3 is TGTGCCAGCAGCCATGACAGAGGAAACACCATATATTTT.

The DNA of the CDR3 is TGTGCCAGCGGGACAGGGACCATGAACACTGAAGCTTTCTTT. Protein sequence: CASGTGTMNTEAFF. The chain carries TRBV2 and TRBJ1-1, with TRBD1 matching 9 bases. The V gene end was trimmed by 8 bases and the J gene end by 0 bases; junction bases not matched to a gene: 4. CDR3 length: 14 amino acids. Germline CDR1 and CDR2: SNHLY and FYNNEI.

The rearrangement uses TRBV5-1 and TRBJ2-5; D assignment may be TRBD1 or TRBD2 (5 bases each). Trimming took off 4 bases at V and 3 bases at J, with 19 bases between the two ends. Germline V CDR1 and CDR2: SGHRS, YFSETQ. This CDR3 has 16 amino acids. CDR3 loop: CASSLNNMGEEETQYF. The CDR3, as DNA: TGCGCCAGCAGCCTTAATAACATGGGGGAAGAAGAGACCCAGTACTTC.

V is TRBV18 and J is TRBJ2-4; no reliable D call. Germline loops: CDR1 KGHSH, CDR2 LQKENI. The CDR3 contains 12 residues. Between the trimmed V and J ends, which lost 2 bases and 8 bases, there was a span of 7 bases. The CDR3 sequence: CASSPGQDIQYF. CDR3 coding DNA: TGTGCCAGCTCACCAGGGCAGGACATTCAGTACTTC.

The J gene is TRBJ1-1, the V gene TRBV5-4; D is possibly TRBD1 (5 bases). Between the trimmed V and J ends, which lost 0 bases and 4 bases, there was a span of 13 bases. The germline V gene has CDR1 SGHNT and CDR2 YYREEE (reference sequence). CDR3 length: 15 amino acids. The CDR3 nucleotides read TGTGCCAGCAGCTTGGATTTCGTAGACAGCACTGAAGCTTTCTTT. It specifies CASSLDFVDSTEAFF.

V usage is TRBV9 and J usage is TRBJ2-1; D gene ambiguous. In germline, CDR1 is SGDLS, CDR2 YYNGEE. The CDR3 sequence is 13 residues long. Trimming pared 4 bases from V and 9 bases from J, leaving 14 bases between. The CDR3 here is CASSPPGSVEQFF. In DNA, the CDR3 is TGTGCCAGCAGCCCTCCGGGTAGTGTTGAGCAGTTCTTC.

V is TRBV7-2 and J is TRBJ2-1; D not resolved. Germline loops: CDR1 SGHTA, CDR2 FQGNSA. Deletions cut 6 bases from V and 3 bases from J, with 9 bases between. This CDR3 spans 13 amino acids. This CDR3 reads CASRTDNYNEQFF. The CDR3 DNA sequence: TGTGCCAGCAGGACCGATAACTACAATGAGCAGTTCTTC. The variable domain in full, completed from reference TRBV7-2 and TRBJ2-1, reads GAGVSQSPSNKVTEKGKDVELRCDPISGHTALYWYRQSLGQGLEFLIYFQGNSAPDKSGLPSDRFSAERTGGSVSTLTIQRTQQEDSAVYLCASRTDNYNEQFFGPGTRLTVL.

The gene calls are TRBV5-1 and TRBJ1-2; D is unresolved. The V gene lost 0 bases and the J gene lost 4 bases, with 13 bases spanning the gap. Per the germline V gene, CDR1 is SGHRS and CDR2 is YFSETQ. The CDR3 sequence is 15 residues long. Here the CDR3 DNA reads TGCGCCAGCAGCTTGGGTAGTGATCCTAGCTATGGCTACACCTTC. It specifies CASSLGSDPSYGYTF.

The chain is built from TRBV4-1 and TRBJ1-6, with D perhaps matching TRBD1 (6 bases). Germline V CDR1 and CDR2: MGHRA, YSYEKL. V lost 0 bases and J 9 bases, leaving 15 bases between the germline ends. This CDR3 spans 16 amino acids. The CDR3, as DNA: TGCGCCAGCAGCCAAGAAGTGGGGGCGACGCGTTCACCCCTCCACTTT. It is translated as CASSQEVGATRSPLHF.

CDR3 DNA: TGTGCCGGAAAACTAAGCGGGACAGATACGCAGTATTTT. Its protein is CAGKLSGTDTQYF. The V and J genes are TRBV6-1 and TRBJ2-3; the D gene is possibly TRBD2 (6 bases). The germline V gene has CDR1 MNHNS and CDR2 SASEGT. V lost 11 bases and J lost 3, with 15 bases in between. This CDR3 has 13 residues.

The chain links TRBV11-1 to TRBJ2-7; D is perhaps TRBD2 (6 bases). Germline V gene lookup returns CDR1 SGHAT and CDR2 FQDESV (reference sequence). This CDR3 comprises 14 residues. V was trimmed by 1 base and J by 3 bases, leaving 10 bases between them. The CDR3 sequence: CASSLEGTVYEQYF. The CDR3 nucleotides are TGTGCCAGCAGCTTAGAAGGGACTGTCTACGAGCAGTACTTC. Full variable domain (missing parts from reference TRBV11-1 and TRBJ2-7): EAEVAQSPRYKITEKSQAVAFWCDPISGHATLYWYRQILGQGPELLVQFQDESVVDDSQLPKDRFSAERLKGVDSTLKIQPAELGDSAMYLCASSLEGTVYEQYFGPGTRLTVT.

The V and J genes are TRBV4-3 and TRBJ2-6; no reliable D call. Trimming stripped 1 base from V and 4 bases from J, with 11 bases between. Per the germline V gene, CDR1 is LGHNA and CDR2 is YSLEER. The CDR3 length is 16 residues. In DNA, the CDR3 is TGCGCCAGCAGCCAAGTGAAATGGGCCGGGGCCAACGTCCTGACTTTC. Its protein product is CASSQVKWAGANVLTF.

V and J are TRBV4-1 and TRBJ1-6; D is ambiguous. The CDR3 runs 16 residues. CDR1 and CDR2 from the germline V gene are MGHRA and YSYEKL. V was shortened by 4 bases and J by 13 bases, with 23 bases between the two germline ends. The CDR3 protein is CASSLSIGIRASPLHF. Here the CDR3 DNA reads TGCGCCAGCAGCCTCTCCATCGGGATTAGGGCTTCCCCCCTCCACTTT.